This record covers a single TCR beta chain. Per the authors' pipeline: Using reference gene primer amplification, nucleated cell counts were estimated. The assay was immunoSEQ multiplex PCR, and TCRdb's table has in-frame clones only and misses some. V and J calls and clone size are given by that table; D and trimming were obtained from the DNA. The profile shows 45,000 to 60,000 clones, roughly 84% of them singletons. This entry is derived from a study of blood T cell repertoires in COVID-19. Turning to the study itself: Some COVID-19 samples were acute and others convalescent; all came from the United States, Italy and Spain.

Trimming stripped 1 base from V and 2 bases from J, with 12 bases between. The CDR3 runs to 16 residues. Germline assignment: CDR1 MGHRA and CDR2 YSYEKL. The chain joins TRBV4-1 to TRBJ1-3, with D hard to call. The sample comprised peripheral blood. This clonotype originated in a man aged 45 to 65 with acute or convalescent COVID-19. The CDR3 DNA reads TGCGCCAGCAGCCAAGGCGCCGCCGAGACTGGAAACACCATATATTTT. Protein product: CASSQGAAETGNTIYF.